These 30 T cell receptor beta chains share one sample of origin, sequenced in a study of cytomegalovirus exposure and HLA in healthy donors. Primers for the PCR totalled 60 Vbeta and 13 Jbeta. Libraries were prepared by immunoSEQ multiplex PCR; TCRdb keeps only in-frame clonotypes and omits some of them. This sample's clone table lists fewer than 250,000 clones. Material: PBMCs. The receptors stem from a woman in her twenties or thirties in good health and CMV-seropositive.

The chain has TRBV6-6 and TRBJ2-1, with a tentative D call TRBD2 (6 bases). Per germline, CDR1 MNHNY and CDR2 SVGAGI (reference sequence). CDR3 length: 14 amino acids. The V end lost 7 bases, the J end lost 6 bases, and 16 bases lay between the germline ends. The CDR3 nucleotides read TGTGCCAGCACCCAAGCTAGCGAAGCCAATGAGCAGTTCTTC. Translation gives CASTQASEANEQFF.

The V call is TRBV27, the J call TRBJ2-1; unclear D gene. In germline, CDR1 is MNHEY, CDR2 SMNVEV (reference sequence). Trimming removed 0 bases from V and 3 bases from J, with 12 bases in between. The CDR3 spans 16 residues. The CDR3 coding sequence is TGTGCCAGCAGTTTATCGGAGACTCGTTTCTACAATGAGCAGTTCTTC. Amino acids: CASSLSETRFYNEQFF.

This chain uses TRBV5-6 with TRBJ2-6; D not certain. V lost 7 bases to trimming and J lost 0 bases, with 14 bases between them. Germline CDR1 and CDR2: SGHDT and YYEEEE. This CDR3 contains 16 residues. DNA for the CDR3: TGTGCCAGCGAAGTGCGGTTCTTCTCTGGGGCCAACGTCCTGACTTTC. It codes for CASEVRFFSGANVLTF.

The chain is built from TRBV10-3 and TRBJ2-3, with 13 bases that match TRBD2. The CDR3 is 15 amino acids. Germline values: CDR1 ENHRY, CDR2 SYGVKD. After removal of 3 bases from V and 4 bases from J, the junction contained 1 base not matched to a gene. The CDR3: CAISETSGRADTQYF. CDR3 coding DNA: TGTGCCATCAGTGAAACTAGCGGGAGGGCAGATACGCAGTATTTT.

V is TRBV6-1 and J is TRBJ1-2; possible D gene TRBD1, 5 bases. The CDR3 runs 11 residues. V lost 6 bases and J lost 8, with 10 bases in between. Germline CDR1 MNHNS, CDR2 SASEGT. The CDR3 is CASRGGLGYTF. The CDR3 DNA sequence: TGTGCCAGCAGGGGGGGACTCGGCTACACCTTC.

This rearrangement joins TRBV29-1 to TRBJ2-7, with a tentative D call TRBD1 (5 bases). Trimming took off 8 bases at V and 3 bases at J, with 11 bases between the two ends. This CDR3 spans 11 amino acids. Germline values: CDR1 SQVTM, CDR2 ANQGSEA. In DNA form, the CDR3 reads TGCAGCATTAGACAGAACTACGAGCAGTACTTC. Translation gives CSIRQNYEQYF.

The chain uses TRBV19 and TRBJ2-7; D is uncertain. The V end was cut by 6 bases, the J end by 6 bases, with 18 bases between. The CDR3 length is 14 residues. Germline-derived CDR1 and CDR2 are LNHDA and SQIVND (reference sequence). CDR3 DNA sequence: TGTGCCAGTAGGAGAACCTCCTTGAGTATCGAGCAGTACTTC. Protein sequence: CASRRTSLSIEQYF.

The chain recombines TRBV28 with TRBJ1-5; 7 bases fit TRBD1. CDR1 and CDR2 from the germline V gene are MDHEN and SYDVKM. With 7 bases clipped from V and 11 bases from J, the junction kept 14 bases outside the gene matches. CDR3 length: 14 amino acids. The CDR3 DNA sequence: TGTGCCAGCACCGATGGGACAGCTACGTTCGCCCAGCATTTT. Translating it yields CASTDGTATFAQHF. Looking up the rest from reference TRBV28 and TRBJ1-5 gives the full variable domain: DVKVTQSSRYLVKRTGEKVFLECVQDMDHENMFWYRQDPGLGLRLIYFSYDVKMKEKGDIPEGYSVSREKKERFSLILESASTNQTSMYLCASTDGTATFAQHFGDGTRLSIL.

The chain couples TRBV5-1 to TRBJ2-3, with a possible D match to TRBD1 (6 bases). V lost 5 bases, J lost 7 bases, and 17 bases lay in between. The CDR3 is made up of 14 amino acids. CDR1 and CDR2 from the germline V gene are SGHRS and YFSETQ. The CDR3 DNA reads TGCGCCAGCAGTTCCGGACAGTCCTTTAATACGCAGTATTTT. Amino acids: CASSSGQSFNTQYF.

The chain employs TRBV27 and TRBJ1-5; D remains ambiguous. This CDR3 region has 17 residues. The germline V gene encodes CDR1 MNHEY and CDR2 SMNVEV (reference sequence). With 0 bases removed from V and 4 bases from J, the gap between germline ends came to 16 bases. CDR3 loop: CASSLSVAVKSNQPQHF. The CDR3 DNA is TGTGCCAGCAGTTTATCTGTAGCCGTAAAAAGTAATCAGCCCCAGCATTTT.

J is TRBJ1-1 and V is TRBV10-3; D call uncertain. Trimming shortened V by 2 bases and J by 3 bases, and 4 bases separated the two germline ends. Per germline, CDR1 ENHRY and CDR2 SYGVKD. This CDR3 is built from 12 residues. CDR3 residues: CAISERDTEAFF. The DNA for the CDR3 is TGTGCCATCAGTGAGCGGGACACTGAAGCTTTCTTT.

The chain has TRBV18 and TRBJ1-1; no clear D. Per germline, CDR1 KGHSH and CDR2 LQKENI. The CDR3 has 18 amino acids. Trimming removed 1 base at V and 0 bases at J, with 18 bases between. The CDR3 loop is CASSPLLGQLTMNTEAFF. CDR3 in DNA: TGTGCCAGCTCACCACTTCTGGGCCAGCTAACCATGAACACTGAAGCTTTCTTT.

V and J are TRBV6-1 and TRBJ2-3; TRBD1 aligns across 10 bases. J lost 4 bases, V lost 7 bases, and 5 bases had no gene match. The germline V gene encodes CDR1 MNHNS and CDR2 SASEGT. The CDR3 has 14 amino acids. DNA of the CDR3: TGTGCCAGCAAGGGGACAGGGGCCGCAGATACGCAGTATTTT. This gives the protein CASKGTGAADTQYF.

The chain uses TRBV19 and TRBJ2-7; 8 bases are shared with TRBD1. V was pared by 4 bases and J by 0 bases, with 8 bases of the junction left unmatched. Germline-derived CDR1 and CDR2 are LNHDA and SQIVND (reference sequence). CDR3 length: 16 residues. This chain's CDR3 is CASSTQQGVRSYEQYF. CDR3 DNA sequence: TGTGCCAGTAGTACACAACAGGGGGTCCGCTCCTACGAGCAGTACTTC. Full variable domain (remainder filled in from reference TRBV19 and TRBJ2-7): DGGITQSPKYLFRKEGQNVTLSCEQNLNHDAMYWYRQDPGQGLRLIYYSQIVNDFQKGDIAEGYSVSREKKESFPLTVTSAQKNPTAFYLCASSTQQGVRSYEQYFGPGTRLTVT.

CDR3 coding DNA: TGCGCCAGCAGCTCTAACACCGGGGAGCTGTTTTTT. It translates to CASSSNTGELFF. The V and J genes are TRBV5-1 and TRBJ2-2, with no clear D. The V gene's germline CDR1 is SGHRS and CDR2 YFSETQ. V gave up 3 bases and J gave up 2 bases, with 2 bases separating them. The CDR3 extends over 12 amino acids.

The chain couples TRBV10-3 to TRBJ2-5; D is unresolved. Germline V gene lookup returns CDR1 ENHRY and CDR2 SYGVKD. Trimming removed 3 bases at V and 5 bases at J, with 10 bases between. The CDR3 is 13 residues long. CDR3 loop: CAISDPIRETQYF. CDR3 sequence (DNA): TGTGCCATCAGTGATCCCATACGGGAGACCCAGTACTTC.

CDR3 bases: TGCGCCAGCAGCGAGACTCAGGGGAGCGGCTACACCTTC. Amino acid sequence: CASSETQGSGYTF. This chain uses TRBV5-1 with TRBJ1-2, with D possibly being TRBD1 (6 bases). The germline V gene has CDR1 SGHRS and CDR2 YFSETQ. The CDR3 has 13 amino acids. Trimming removed 4 bases at V and 8 bases at J, with 15 bases between.

In regard to this clone: No DNA is shown, since the ends of the CDR3 on it are uncertain; the CDR3 is the one TCRdb lists. This chain joins TRBV28 and TRBJ2-5; TRBD2, as called in the table, went unchecked against the DNA. The CDR3 region is 16 residues in length, termini included. Looked up from germline, CDR1 is MDHEN and CDR2 is SYDVKM. CDR3 sequence reads: CASSPTPSGGLQTQYF.

A word on this clone: Its ends do not fully match the called genes, so a read error is possible. The chain joins TRBV7-7 to TRBJ2-3; no firm D call. The CDR3 length is 14 residues. The germline V gene has CDR1 SSHAT and CDR2 FNYEAQ (reference sequence). CDR3 sequence (DNA): TGTGCCGGCAGCCTGTCCCCTAGTAGGGATACGCAGTATTTT. Its translation is CAGSLSPSRDTQYF.

The chain combines TRBV6-5 with TRBJ2-7, with 7 bases aligning to TRBD1. Germline CDR1 MNHEY, CDR2 SVGAGI. After removal of 2 bases from V and 6 bases from J, the junction contained 4 bases not matched to a gene. This CDR3 is 13 amino acids long. The CDR3 spells CASSYLQGFEQYF. Written as DNA, the CDR3 is TGTGCCAGCAGTTACCTACAGGGGTTCGAGCAGTACTTC.

V is TRBV4-1 and J is TRBJ1-3; TRBD1 matches 9 bases. This CDR3 has 15 amino acids. Germline V gene lookup returns CDR1 MGHRA and CDR2 YSYEKL. After removal of 3 bases from V and 4 bases from J, the junction contained 4 bases not matched to a gene. The CDR3 sequence is CASSHEGTGGNTIYF. In nucleotides, the CDR3 is TGCGCCAGCAGCCATGAGGGGACAGGGGGAAACACCATATATTTT.

This chain joins TRBV6-6 and TRBJ2-1; D uncertain. Trimming pared 3 bases from V and 9 bases from J, leaving 9 bases between. The CDR3 is 12 amino acids. From germline, CDR1 is MNHNY and CDR2 SVGAGI (reference sequence). The CDR3, as DNA: TGTGCCAGCAGTTATGCTGAGCCTGAGCAGTTCTTC. Translated, it gives CASSYAEPEQFF.

V and J are TRBV5-4 and TRBJ1-6; 7 bases are shared with TRBD1. Germline V gives CDR1 SGHNT, CDR2 YYREEE (reference sequence). There are 14 residues in the CDR3. Trimming cost V 4 bases and J 5 bases; bases outside gene matches: 3. The DNA of the CDR3 is TGTGCCAGCAGCAATACAGGGGATAATTCACCCCTCCACTTT. Translation gives CASSNTGDNSPLHF. The entire variable domain, with the rest obtained from reference TRBV5-4 and TRBJ1-6, is as follows: ETGVTQSPTHLIKTRGQQVTLRCSSQSGHNTVSWYQQALGQGPQFIFQYYREEENGRGNFPPRFSGLQFPNYSSELNVNALELDDSALYLCASSNTGDNSPLHFGNGTRLTVT.

The gene calls are TRBV5-4 and TRBJ1-1, with D unclear. Trimming shortened V by 1 base and J by 1 base, and 8 bases separated the two germline ends. This CDR3 contains 14 residues. Germline V gene data show CDR1 as SGHNT and CDR2 as YYREEE (reference sequence). The CDR3 sequence: CASSLLAGNTEAFF. DNA for the CDR3: TGTGCCAGCAGCTTGCTAGCGGGGAACACTGAAGCTTTCTTT.

The J gene is TRBJ1-1, the V gene TRBV10-3; TRBD1 matches 8 bases. Trimming removed 3 bases from V and 6 bases from J; junction bases left unmatched: 12. CDR1 and CDR2 from the germline V gene are ENHRY and SYGVKD. The CDR3 covers 16 residues. The CDR3: CAISDAGRDRLAEAFF. The CDR3, as DNA: TGTGCCATCAGTGATGCTGGCCGGGACAGGTTAGCTGAAGCTTTCTTT.

The chain joins TRBV18 to TRBJ1-1; 7 bases line up with TRBD1. The CDR3 has 16 amino acids. Germline V CDR1 and CDR2: KGHSH, LQKENI. V lost 3 bases and J lost 0; bases outside the gene matches: 7. The CDR3 DNA reads as TGTGCCAGCTCACCGAGGGACAGAGACATGAACACTGAAGCTTTCTTT. Translation: CASSPRDRDMNTEAFF.

The rearrangement joins TRBV29-1 to TRBJ2-6; the match to TRBD1 covers 9 bases. Per germline, CDR1 SQVTM and CDR2 ANQGSEA. The CDR3 sequence is 17 residues long. The V and J ends lost 7 bases and 0 bases, in that order; junction bases with no gene match: 10. The DNA of the CDR3 is TGCAGCGCTGTCTCGGGACAGGGATCCTCTGGGGCCAACGTCCTGACTTTC. Encoded protein: CSAVSGQGSSGANVLTF.

The rearrangement links TRBV2 to TRBJ1-1; 7 nucleotides align to TRBD1. The ends lost 7 bases at V and 4 bases at J; junction bases unmatched: 3. CDR1 is SNHLY, CDR2 FYNNEI, per germline. The CDR3 totals 12 residues. The CDR3 bases are TGTGCCAGCACAGGGGGAGGCACTGAAGCTTTCTTT. Amino acids: CASTGGGTEAFF.

The V and J genes are TRBV11-2 and TRBJ1-2; the D is unclear. The CDR3 spans 12 residues. V was cut by 5 bases and J by 5 bases, with 9 bases left in between. CDR1 is SGHAT, CDR2 FQNNGV, per germline. This CDR3 is CASSRYEYGYTF. Written as DNA, the CDR3 is TGTGCCAGCAGCCGATATGAGTATGGCTACACCTTC.

V usage is TRBV11-2 and J usage is TRBJ1-5; perhaps TRBD1 as D (6 bases). In germline, CDR1 is SGHAT, CDR2 FQNNGV. V dropped 1 base and J dropped 9 bases, with 10 bases sitting between them. The CDR3 totals 13 residues. CDR3 region: CASSLGQGLPQHF. Here the CDR3 DNA reads TGTGCCAGCAGCTTAGGTCAGGGGCTGCCCCAGCATTTT.